The 21 T cell receptor beta chains presented below share a single source sample, sequenced in a study of CD8 T cells in Susac syndrome. When the RNA was reverse transcribed, random hexamers were used with an input of roughly 0.45 to 1 ug. TCRdb re-called the immunoSEQ multiplex PCR reads through MiXCR, storing one row per CDR3 protein. This sample yields some 130,000 distinct CDR3 sequences, of which 90% to 95% are seen a single time; under 0.25% belongs to the top ten. The sequencing sample was made of CD8+ T cells from PBMCs. These receptors all stem from a human donor with multiple sclerosis.

CDR3 protein: CASTSRATDTQYF. Here the CDR3 DNA reads TGTGCCAGCACCTCCCGGGCCACAGATACGCAGTATTTT. The chain has TRBV6-2 or TRBV6-3 and TRBJ2-3; D remains ambiguous. This CDR3 spans 13 amino acids. Germline V gene lookup returns CDR1 MNHEY and CDR2 SVGEGT. The V gene lost 7 bases and the J gene lost 2 bases, with 10 bases spanning the gap.

This chain uses TRBV10-3 with TRBJ1-5; a weak D match, TRBD1 (6 bases). The V end lost 4 bases, the J end lost 4 bases, and 14 bases lay between the germline ends. The CDR3 length is 15 residues. CDR1 is ENHRY and CDR2 is SYGVKD in the germline V gene. Written as DNA, the CDR3 is TGTGCCATCAGTGCGGACAGAGTCGGGAATCAGCCCCAGCATTTT. This encodes CAISADRVGNQPQHF.

This chain connects TRBV18 to TRBJ1-2; D is ambiguous. Germline V gene sequence: CDR1 KGHSH, CDR2 LQKENI. The CDR3 length is 16 residues. Trimming left V 3 bases short and J 4 bases short, with 18 bases between. CDR3 sequence (DNA): TGTGCCAGCTCACCCCCTGATTTGGAGGTGGCCTATGGCTACACCTTC. Its protein product is CASSPPDLEVAYGYTF.

The sample holds a few counts of this clonotype. The J gene is TRBJ2-5, the V gene TRBV12-5; no reliable D call. This CDR3 has 13 amino acids. Looked up from germline, CDR1 is LGHNT and CDR2 is FRNRAP. V lost 3 bases and J 1 base, leaving 6 bases between the germline ends. The CDR3 region is CASGFGSQETQYF. The CDR3 DNA follows: TGTGCTAGTGGTTTCGGCAGCCAAGAGACCCAGTACTTC. Supplemented by reference TRBV12-5 and TRBJ2-5, the full variable domain reads DARVTQTPRHKVTEMGQEVTMRCQPILGHNTVFWYRQTMMQGLELLAYFRNRAPLDDSGMPKDRFSAEMPDATLATLKIQPSEPRDSAVYFCASGFGSQETQYFGPGTRLLVL.

The chain links TRBV27 to TRBJ1-5; 7 bases fit TRBD1. Germline CDR1 MNHEY, CDR2 SMNVEV (reference sequence). CDR3 length: 14 amino acids. V lost 5 bases to trimming and J lost 3 bases; unmatched junction nucleotides: 4. CDR3 amino acids: CASSLQGNNQPQHF. DNA of the CDR3: TGTGCCAGCAGTCTACAGGGGAACAATCAGCCCCAGCATTTT.

V and J are TRBV6-5 and TRBJ1-2, with a tentative D call TRBD1 (5 bases). This CDR3 is built from 13 residues. The V gene's germline CDR1 is MNHEY and CDR2 SVGAGI. Trimming pared 8 bases from V and 5 bases from J, leaving 15 bases between. Here the CDR3 DNA reads TGTGCCAGCTCCTGGGGGGATAGGTATGGCTACACCTTC. It is translated as CASSWGDRYGYTF.

This clonotype was observed a single time. The chain employs TRBV15 and TRBJ2-5; tentatively, D is TRBD1 (6 bases). Germline CDR1 and CDR2: LNHNV and YYDKDF (reference sequence). CDR3 size: 18 residues. The germline V and J ends were trimmed by 3 bases and 5 bases, with 25 bases remaining between them. CDR3 nucleotides: TGTGCCACCAGCAGGATGACCCGGGACATCGGTAGCGTTGAGACCCAGTACTTC. Translating it yields CATSRMTRDIGSVETQYF.

This chain links TRBV20-1 with TRBJ1-1, with D uncertain. With 3 bases removed from V and 0 bases from J, the gap between germline ends came to 14 bases. The CDR3 is made up of 15 amino acids. Germline V gives CDR1 DFQATT, CDR2 SNEGSKA (reference sequence). DNA for the CDR3: TGCAGTGCTAGTTACGGACGGCACATGAACACTGAAGCTTTCTTT. Protein: CSASYGRHMNTEAFF.

The chain carries TRBV11-2 and TRBJ2-7; D remains ambiguous. Trimming removed 5 bases from V and 3 bases from J, with 2 bases in between. CDR1 is SGHAT and CDR2 is FQNNGV in the germline V gene. CDR3 size: 10 residues. In DNA, the CDR3 is TGTGCCAGCAGCCACTACGAGCAGTACTTC. Translated, it gives CASSHYEQYF. The full variable domain, with the rest looked up from reference TRBV11-2 and TRBJ2-7, is EAGVAQSPRYKIIEKRQSVAFWCNPISGHATLYWYQQILGQGPKLLIQFQNNGVVDDSQLPKDRFSAERLKGVDSTLKIQPAKLEDSAVYLCASSHYEQYFGPGTRLTVT.

The J gene is TRBJ1-1, the V gene TRBV5-1; no definite D call. CDR1 and CDR2 from the germline V gene are SGHRS and YFSETQ. The CDR3 covers 14 residues. V was clipped by 0 bases and J by 4 bases, with 10 bases between them. CDR3 amino acids: CASSLGGSGTEAFF. The CDR3 region has the DNA TGCGCCAGCAGCTTGGGAGGGAGTGGCACTGAAGCTTTCTTT.

The rearrangement joins TRBV29-1 to TRBJ2-1, with 8 bases identical to TRBD2. CDR1 is SQVTM, CDR2 ANQGSEA, per germline. The CDR3 covers 13 residues. V was clipped by 2 bases and J by 8 bases; unmatched bases: 5. CDR3 in amino acids: CSVESGRGDEQFF. CDR3 coding DNA: TGCAGCGTTGAAAGCGGGAGAGGCGATGAGCAGTTCTTC.

V usage is TRBV9 and J usage is TRBJ2-2; 14 bases are a match to TRBD2. J lost 6 bases, V lost 4 bases, and 8 bases had no gene match. Germline loops: CDR1 SGDLS, CDR2 YYNGEE. The CDR3 has 17 residues. CDR3 in DNA: TGTGCCAGCAGCCCAGGACTAGCGGGAGGTTGGGCCGGGGAGCTGTTTTTT. Encoded protein: CASSPGLAGGWAGELFF.

The chain carries TRBV3-1 and TRBJ1-2; maybe TRBD1 (5 bases). Germline V gene lookup returns CDR1 LGHDT and CDR2 YNNKEL (reference sequence). This CDR3 has 14 residues. Trimming removed 4 bases at V and 5 bases at J, with 14 bases between. CDR3 nucleotide sequence: TGTGCCAGCAGCCCCGGGACTGGGGGATATGGCTACACCTTC. Its protein is CASSPGTGGYGYTF.

The chain couples TRBV29-1 to TRBJ1-1; D not resolved. Germline V gene lookup returns CDR1 SQVTM and CDR2 ANQGSEA. V dropped 4 bases and J dropped 4 bases, with 10 bases sitting between them. This CDR3 spans 12 amino acids. CDR3 sequence reads: CSVVRVRTEAFF. CDR3 bases: TGCAGCGTTGTAAGGGTCCGCACTGAAGCTTTCTTT.

CDR3 residues: CATLPVFDRLEGYTF. CDR3 DNA sequence: TGTGCCACCCTCCCTGTTTTCGACAGGCTAGAGGGCTACACCTTC. This chain connects TRBV7-9 to TRBJ1-2; TRBD1 is a possible D gene (6 bases). Germline V CDR1 and CDR2: SEHNR, FQNEAQ (reference sequence). This CDR3 is built from 15 residues. V lost 10 bases and J 8 bases, leaving 26 bases between the germline ends.

The chain links TRBV5-1 to TRBJ2-5; 11 positions match TRBD1. CDR1 and CDR2 (germline): SGHRS, YFSETQ. The CDR3 covers 15 residues. With 4 bases clipped from V and 1 base from J, the junction kept 3 bases outside the gene matches. This CDR3 is CASSAGTGGQETQYF. The CDR3 DNA reads as TGCGCCAGCAGCGCCGGGACAGGGGGCCAAGAGACCCAGTACTTC. Full variable domain (remainder filled in from reference TRBV5-1 and TRBJ2-5): KAGVTQTPRYLIKTRGQQVTLSCSPISGHRSVSWYQQTPGQGLQFLFEYFSETQRNKGNFPGRFSGRQFSNSRSEMNVSTLELGDSALYLCASSAGTGGQETQYFGPGTRLLVL.

The genes are TRBV19 and TRBJ1-1, with D unresolved. Trimming removed 3 bases from V and 0 bases from J, with 8 bases in between. The CDR3 is 14 amino acids. CDR1 and CDR2 (germline): LNHDA, SQIVND (reference sequence). CDR3 sequence reads: CASSIQAMNTEAFF. In DNA form, the CDR3 reads TGTGCCAGTAGTATCCAAGCTATGAACACTGAAGCTTTCTTT.

The rearrangement uses TRBV12-3 or TRBV12-4 and TRBJ2-5, with D possibly TRBD1 on 5 matching bases. The CDR3 spans 16 residues. The V end lost 2 bases, the J end lost 0 bases, and 13 bases lay between the germline ends. CDR3 sequence: CASSLYVYRYQETQYF. The DNA of the CDR3 is TGTGCCAGCAGTTTATACGTCTACAGGTACCAAGAGACCCAGTACTTC.

The rearrangement links TRBV12-3 or TRBV12-4 to TRBJ1-1, with a possible D match to TRBD1 (6 bases). This CDR3 contains 13 residues. Deletions cut 6 bases from V and 3 bases from J, with 11 bases between. CDR3 sequence: CASRMDRHTEAFF. The DNA for the CDR3 is TGTGCCAGCAGGATGGACAGACACACTGAAGCTTTCTTT.

The chain is built from TRBV10-3 and TRBJ1-1, with D unclear. The CDR3 runs 13 residues. Looked up from germline, CDR1 is ENHRY and CDR2 is SYGVKD. V lost 6 bases, J lost 8 bases, and 16 bases lay in between. The CDR3 loop reads CAIRTDQLTEAFF. The CDR3 nucleotides read TGTGCCATCAGGACGGACCAACTGACAGAAGCTTTCTTT.

V is TRBV7-9 and J is TRBJ2-1; D unresolved. Trimming took off 1 base at V and 0 bases at J, with 7 bases between the two ends. Looked up from germline, CDR1 is SEHNR and CDR2 is FQNEAQ (reference sequence). This CDR3 has 15 amino acids. CDR3 nucleotide sequence: TGTGCCAGCAGCTTAGGAGTTGGCTCCTACAATGAGCAGTTCTTC. It is translated as CASSLGVGSYNEQFF.